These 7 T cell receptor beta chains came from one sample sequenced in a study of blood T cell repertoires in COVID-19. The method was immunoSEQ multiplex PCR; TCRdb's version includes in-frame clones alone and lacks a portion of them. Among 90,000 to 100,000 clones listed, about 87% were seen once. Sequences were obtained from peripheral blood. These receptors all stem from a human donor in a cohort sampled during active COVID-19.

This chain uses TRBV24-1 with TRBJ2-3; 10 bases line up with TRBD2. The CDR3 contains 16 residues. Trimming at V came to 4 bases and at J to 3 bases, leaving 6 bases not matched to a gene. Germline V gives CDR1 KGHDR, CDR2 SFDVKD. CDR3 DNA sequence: TGTGCCACCAGTGACCCGAGCGGGGGGGCGACAGATACGCAGTATTTT. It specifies CATSDPSGGATDTQYF.

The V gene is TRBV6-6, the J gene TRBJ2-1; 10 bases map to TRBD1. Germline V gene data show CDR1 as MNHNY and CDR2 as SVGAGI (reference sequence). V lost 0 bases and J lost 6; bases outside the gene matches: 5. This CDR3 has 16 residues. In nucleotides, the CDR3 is TGTGCCAGCAGTTACTCGGGCGGGACAGGGGTCAATGAGCAGTTCTTC. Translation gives CASSYSGGTGVNEQFF.

This CDR3 is CASSLGLVAGLETQYF. CDR3 bases: TGTGCCAGCAGTCTCGGCCTAGTGGCGGGACTGGAGACCCAGTACTTC. The chain employs TRBV28 and TRBJ2-5; D perhaps matches TRBD2 (6 bases). Trimming took 5 bases from V and 5 from J, leaving 21 bases between them. Germline V gives CDR1 MDHEN, CDR2 SYDVKM. The CDR3 is made up of 16 amino acids.

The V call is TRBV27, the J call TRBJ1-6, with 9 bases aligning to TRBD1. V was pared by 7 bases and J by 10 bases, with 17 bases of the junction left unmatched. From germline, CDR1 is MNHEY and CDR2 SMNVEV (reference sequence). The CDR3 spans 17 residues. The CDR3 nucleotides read TGTGCCAGCACCCTATATACAGGGGGCGAAGCCTGGTCACCCCTCCACTTT. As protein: CASTLYTGGEAWSPLHF.

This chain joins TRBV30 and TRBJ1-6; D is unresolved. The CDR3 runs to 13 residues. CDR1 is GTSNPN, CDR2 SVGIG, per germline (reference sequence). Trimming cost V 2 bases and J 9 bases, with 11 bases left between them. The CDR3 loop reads CAWSTQESSPLHF. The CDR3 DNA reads TGTGCCTGGAGTACGCAGGAAAGTTCACCCCTCCACTTT.

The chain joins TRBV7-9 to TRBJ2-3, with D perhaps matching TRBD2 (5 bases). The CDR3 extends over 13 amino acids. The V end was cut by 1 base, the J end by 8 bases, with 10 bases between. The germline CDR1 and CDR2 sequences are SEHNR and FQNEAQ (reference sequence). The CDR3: CASSLETAGTQYF. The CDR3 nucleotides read TGTGCCAGCAGCTTAGAGACCGCGGGTACGCAGTATTTT.

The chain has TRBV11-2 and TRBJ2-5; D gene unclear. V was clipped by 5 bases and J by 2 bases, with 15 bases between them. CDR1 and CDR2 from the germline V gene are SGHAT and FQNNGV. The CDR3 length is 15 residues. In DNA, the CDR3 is TGTGCCAGCAGCCCCCGACTCTCTGGACAAGAGACCCAGTACTTC. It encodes CASSPRLSGQETQYF.